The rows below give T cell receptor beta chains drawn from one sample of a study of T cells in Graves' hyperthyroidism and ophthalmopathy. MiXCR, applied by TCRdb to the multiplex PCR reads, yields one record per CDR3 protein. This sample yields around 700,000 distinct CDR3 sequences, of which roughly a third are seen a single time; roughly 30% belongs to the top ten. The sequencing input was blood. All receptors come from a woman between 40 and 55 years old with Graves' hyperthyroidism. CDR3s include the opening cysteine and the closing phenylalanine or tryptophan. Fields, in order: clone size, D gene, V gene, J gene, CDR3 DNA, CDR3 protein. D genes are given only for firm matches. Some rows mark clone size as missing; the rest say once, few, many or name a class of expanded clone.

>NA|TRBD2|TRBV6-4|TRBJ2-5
TGTGCCAGCAAGTTGACGGGACTAGCGGAAGAGACCCAGTACTTC
CASKLTGLAEETQYF
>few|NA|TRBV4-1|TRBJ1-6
TGCGCCAGCAGCCCCTGGGATCCAGGCAATAATTCACCCCTCCACTTT
CASSPWDPGNNSPLHF
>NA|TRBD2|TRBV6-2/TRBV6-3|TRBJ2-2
TGTGCCAGCAGCTTCAGCGGACTAGCGGGAGACGGGGAGCTGTTTTTT
CASSFSGLAGDGELFF
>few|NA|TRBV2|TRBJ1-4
TGTGCCAGCAGTGTCAGGTTTGGCGCAACTAATGAAAAACTGTTTTTT
CASSVRFGATNEKLFF
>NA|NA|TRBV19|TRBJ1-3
TGTGCCTCCAGGGCACTCGAATTCCCTGGAAACACCATATATTTT
CASRALEFPGNTIYF
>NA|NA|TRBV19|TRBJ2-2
TGTGCCAGTAGTATGCTAGGCAAAAGCACCGGGGAGCTGTTTTTT
CASSMLGKSTGELFF
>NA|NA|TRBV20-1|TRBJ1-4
TGCAGTGCTAGCGGAGGGGGTCTAGCTAATGAAAAACTGTTTTTT
CSASGGGLANEKLFF
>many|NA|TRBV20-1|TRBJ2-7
TGCAGTGCTAGTGCGGGGGCTGGACTCTACGAGCAGTACTTC
CSASAGAGLYEQYF
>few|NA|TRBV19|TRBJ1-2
TGTGCCAGTAGTATGTTCAACTATGGCTACACCTTC
CASSMFNYGYTF
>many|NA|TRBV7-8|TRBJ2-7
TGTGCCAGCAGCTTTTTTGAACAGGCCTACGAGCAGTACTTC
CASSFFEQAYEQYF
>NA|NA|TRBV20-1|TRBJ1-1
TGCAGTGCTAGGACAGGTGATGAAGCTTTCTTT
CSARTGDEAFF
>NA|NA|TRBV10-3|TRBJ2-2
TGTGCCATCAGAAGCCATAGCGGGGAGCTGTTTTTT
CAIRSHSGELFF
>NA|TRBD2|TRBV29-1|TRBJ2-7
TGCAGCGCGGGAGGGGCAGTTTACAATGAGCAGTACTTC
CSAGGAVYNEQYF
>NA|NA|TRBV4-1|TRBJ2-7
TGCGCCAGCAGCCAAATCGGACAGTCCTACGAGCAGTACTTC
CASSQIGQSYEQYF